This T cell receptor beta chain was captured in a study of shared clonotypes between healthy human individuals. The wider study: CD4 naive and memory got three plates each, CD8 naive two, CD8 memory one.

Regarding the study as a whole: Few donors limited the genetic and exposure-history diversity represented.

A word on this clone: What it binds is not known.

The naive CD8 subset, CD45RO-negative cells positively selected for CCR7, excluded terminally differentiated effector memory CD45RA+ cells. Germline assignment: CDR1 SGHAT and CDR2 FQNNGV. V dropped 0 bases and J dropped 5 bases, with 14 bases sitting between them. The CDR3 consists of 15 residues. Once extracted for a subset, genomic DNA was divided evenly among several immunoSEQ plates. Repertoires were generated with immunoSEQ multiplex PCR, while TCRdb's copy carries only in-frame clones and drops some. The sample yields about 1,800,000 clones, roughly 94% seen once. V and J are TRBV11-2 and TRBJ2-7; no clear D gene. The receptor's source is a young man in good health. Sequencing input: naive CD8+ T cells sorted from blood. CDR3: CASSLELGNQDEQYF. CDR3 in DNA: TGTGCCAGCAGCTTAGAACTGGGGAATCAGGACGAGCAGTACTTC. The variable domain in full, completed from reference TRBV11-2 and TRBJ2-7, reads EAGVAQSPRYKIIEKRQSVAFWCNPISGHATLYWYQQILGQGPKLLIQFQNNGVVDDSQLPKDRFSAERLKGVDSTLKIQPAKLEDSAVYLCASSLELGNQDEQYFGPGTRLTVT.